This is a list of T cell receptor beta chains from one sample in a study of cytomegalovirus exposure and HLA in healthy donors. Assay used: immunoSEQ multiplex PCR; TCRdb lists only in-frame clones, some missing. This sample has more than 120,000 clones, with roughly 74% found just once. Sequencing was done on a sample of PBMCs. The source of these receptors is a woman aged 40-49 years in good health and CMV-seropositive. Both conserved end residues are part of each CDR3. A D gene is named only where the DNA matches it firmly. Only some rows state a clone size, as once, few, many or a class for expanded clones.

j_gene: TRBJ2-7
abundance: -
v_gene: TRBV19
d_gene: TRBD2
CDR3nt: TGTGCCAGTAGTCTAGAGACTAGCGGGGCCTACGAGCAGTACTTC
CDR3aa: CASSLETSGAYEQYF

j_gene: TRBJ1-6
abundance: few
v_gene: TRBV6-5
d_gene: -
CDR3nt: TGTGCCAGCAGCCATGGGCGCAACAATTCACCCCTCCACTTT
CDR3aa: CASSHGRNNSPLHF

j_gene: TRBJ2-5
abundance: -
v_gene: TRBV5-5
d_gene: TRBD2
CDR3nt: TGTGCCAGCAGCTTGGAGCACACTGCGGGAGGAGGCGGGGTGGCCCAGTACTTC
CDR3aa: CASSLEHTAGGGGVAQYF

j_gene: TRBJ1-1
abundance: few
v_gene: TRBV18
d_gene: TRBD1
CDR3nt: TGTGCCAGCTCACCTACAGGGGGAGCTTTCCTGAACACTGAAGCTTTCTTT
CDR3aa: CASSPTGGAFLNTEAFF

j_gene: TRBJ2-3
abundance: -
v_gene: TRBV19
d_gene: -
CDR3nt: TGTGCCAGTAGCAAGGGGGCAGATACGCAGTATTTT
CDR3aa: CASSKGADTQYF

j_gene: TRBJ1-1
abundance: -
v_gene: TRBV5-8
d_gene: TRBD1
CDR3nt: TGTGCCAGCAGCCTGGACAGGCCGAACACTGAAGCTTTCTTT
CDR3aa: CASSLDRPNTEAFF

j_gene: TRBJ2-7
abundance: -
v_gene: TRBV6-5
d_gene: -
CDR3nt: TGTGCCAGCAGTGGTTATCCTGGGGCTCCCGAGCAGTACTTC
CDR3aa: CASSGYPGAPEQYF

j_gene: TRBJ2-4
abundance: once
v_gene: TRBV11-2
d_gene: TRBD1
CDR3nt: TGTGCCAGCAGCCTCATAGTAGACAGGGTAGCCAAAAACATTCAGTACTTC
CDR3aa: CASSLIVDRVAKNIQYF

j_gene: TRBJ1-2
abundance: -
v_gene: TRBV14
d_gene: TRBD1
CDR3nt: TGTGCCAGCAGCCTTTTGGACAGGGGCACCTACTATGGCTACACCTTC
CDR3aa: CASSLLDRGTYYGYTF

j_gene: TRBJ2-5
abundance: -
v_gene: TRBV4-1
d_gene: -
CDR3nt: TGCGCCAGCAGCCAGGTGACAGGTGGGGAGACCCAGTACTTC
CDR3aa: CASSQVTGGETQYF

j_gene: TRBJ1-2
abundance: -
v_gene: TRBV28
d_gene: TRBD1
CDR3nt: TGTGCCAGCAGTTTGGTGGACAGGGGATGGTATGGCTACACCTTC
CDR3aa: CASSLVDRGWYGYTF

j_gene: TRBJ1-4
abundance: -
v_gene: TRBV18
d_gene: -
CDR3nt: TGTGCCAGCTCACCCATTGGAGTCGTTGAAGAACTGTTTTTT
CDR3aa: CASSPIGVVEELFF

j_gene: TRBJ2-1
abundance: few
v_gene: TRBV11-2
d_gene: -
CDR3nt: TGTGCCAGCAGCTTAGGCGGGCTGGGGTTCTTC
CDR3aa: CASSLGGLGFF

j_gene: TRBJ2-5
abundance: -
v_gene: TRBV18
d_gene: -
CDR3nt: TGTGCCAGCTCACCACGCGGAGAGACCCAGTACTTC
CDR3aa: CASSPRGETQYF

j_gene: TRBJ1-2
abundance: -
v_gene: TRBV28
d_gene: -
CDR3nt: TGTGCCAGCAGTTACCTCGGAGGGGGGGCGAATGGCTACACCTTC
CDR3aa: CASSYLGGGANGYTF

j_gene: TRBJ1-3
abundance: -
v_gene: TRBV18
d_gene: -
CDR3nt: TGTGCCAGCTCAAATGGGAATCCAGGGTCTGGAAACACCATATATTTT
CDR3aa: CASSNGNPGSGNTIYF

j_gene: TRBJ2-1
abundance: -
v_gene: TRBV2
d_gene: TRBD2
CDR3nt: TGTGCCAGCAGGAGACTAGCGGGAGTAGGTGAGCAGTTCTTC
CDR3aa: CASRRLAGVGEQFF

j_gene: TRBJ2-1
abundance: -
v_gene: TRBV20-1
d_gene: -
CDR3nt: TGCAGTGCAGGGGTGGTGGGTGAGCAGTTCTTC
CDR3aa: CSAGVVGEQFF

j_gene: TRBJ2-2
abundance: -
v_gene: TRBV19
d_gene: TRBD2
CDR3nt: TGTGCCAGTAGTATAGACGGGACTAGGGGTACCGGGGAGCTGTTTTTT
CDR3aa: CASSIDGTRGTGELFF

j_gene: TRBJ2-7
abundance: -
v_gene: TRBV5-1
d_gene: -
CDR3nt: TGCGCCAGCAGCTTGTTACCGGTACGGGGTTACGAGCAGTACTTC
CDR3aa: CASSLLPVRGYEQYF

j_gene: TRBJ2-7
abundance: once
v_gene: TRBV7-9
d_gene: -
CDR3nt: TGTTCCAGCACCTCCGGGACTTACGAGCAGTACTTC
CDR3aa: CSSTSGTYEQYF

j_gene: TRBJ2-1
abundance: -
v_gene: TRBV5-1
d_gene: TRBD2
CDR3nt: TGCGCCAGCAGCTTGGACCGGCTAGCGGGGAGCTCCTACAATGAGCAGTTCTTC
CDR3aa: CASSLDRLAGSSYNEQFF

j_gene: TRBJ1-2
abundance: -
v_gene: TRBV10-3
d_gene: TRBD1
CDR3nt: TGTGCCATCAGTAAGGGACAGGGGGCTGATGGCTACACCTTC
CDR3aa: CAISKGQGADGYTF

j_gene: TRBJ2-7
abundance: -
v_gene: TRBV29-1
d_gene: TRBD1
CDR3nt: TGCAGCGTTGAGGGTGGACAGGGGGTCTACGAGCAGTACTTC
CDR3aa: CSVEGGQGVYEQYF

j_gene: TRBJ1-1
abundance: -
v_gene: TRBV7-9
d_gene: -
CDR3nt: TGTGCCAGCAGCACCCGGACAGAGAACACTGAAGCTTTCTTT
CDR3aa: CASSTRTENTEAFF

j_gene: TRBJ2-7
abundance: -
v_gene: TRBV28
d_gene: TRBD2
CDR3nt: TGTGCCAGCAGCCCTGGACTAGCGGGCTACGAGCAGTACTTC
CDR3aa: CASSPGLAGYEQYF

j_gene: TRBJ1-2
abundance: -
v_gene: TRBV6-1
d_gene: TRBD1
CDR3nt: TGTGCCAGCAGTCCGGACAGGATCCATGGCTACACCTTC
CDR3aa: CASSPDRIHGYTF

j_gene: TRBJ1-2
abundance: -
v_gene: TRBV7-8
d_gene: -
CDR3nt: TGTGCCAGCAGCTTAGTGGGCGGGGCCTATGGCTACACCTTC
CDR3aa: CASSLVGGAYGYTF

j_gene: TRBJ2-1
abundance: -
v_gene: TRBV2
d_gene: TRBD2
CDR3nt: TGTGCCAGCAGTGAAATAGCGGGCTCCTACAATGAGCAGTTCTTC
CDR3aa: CASSEIAGSYNEQFF